Presented here are 16 T cell receptor beta chains from one specimen sequenced in a study of cytomegalovirus exposure and HLA in healthy donors. Both 60 Vbeta primers and 13 Jbeta primers went into the PCR. Generated by immunoSEQ multiplex PCR, the TCRdb table keeps only in-frame clones and is missing some. The sample lists approximately 160,000 clones, more than 65% seen once, with approximately 1.3% in the top ten. The material sequenced was PBMCs. The receptors originated from a man aged 45-60 years in good health and CMV-seropositive.

The chain couples TRBV19 to TRBJ1-5; tentatively, D is TRBD1 (6 bases). The CDR3 loop spans 15 amino acids. Germline loops: CDR1 LNHDA, CDR2 SQIVND (reference sequence). The V gene lost 5 bases and the J gene lost 4 bases, with 15 bases spanning the gap. CDR3 in DNA: TGTGCCAGTAGTTTGTCAGGGGTGGATAATCAGCCCCAGCATTTT. As protein: CASSLSGVDNQPQHF.

The CDR3 DNA sequence: TGTGCCAGTAGTAGTCAACTCTCGAACACTGAAGCTTTCTTT. Translating it yields CASSSQLSNTEAFF. The chain carries TRBV19 and TRBJ1-1; D uncertain. Trimming removed 4 bases from V and 1 base from J, with 10 bases in between. There are 14 residues in the CDR3. The V gene's germline CDR1 is LNHDA and CDR2 SQIVND (reference sequence).

V is TRBV6-5 and J is TRBJ2-7; 9 positions match TRBD1. Germline V gene sequence: CDR1 MNHEY, CDR2 SVGAGI. Germline trimming cut 4 bases from V and 9 bases from J; bases unmatched to any gene: 10. This CDR3 has 14 residues. The CDR3 nucleotides read TGTGCCAGCAGTTCTCCGGGACAGGGCCGTCGGCAGTACTTC. Residues: CASSSPGQGRRQYF.

This sequence joins TRBV5-6 and TRBJ2-7; 9 nucleotides agree with TRBD1. CDR1 and CDR2 from the germline V gene are SGHDT and YYEEEE. V lost 3 bases, J lost 2 bases, and 3 bases stayed unmatched. The length of the CDR3 is 14 residues. The CDR3 DNA reads as TGTGCCAGCAGCTGGGGGACAGGGACCTACGAGCAGTACTTC. Its protein is CASSWGTGTYEQYF.

The chain is built from TRBV7-8 and TRBJ2-7; TRBD2 agrees at 8 bases. The J segment lost 2 bases and the V segment lost 0 bases, leaving 3 bases of the junction unmatched. CDR1 is SGHVS and CDR2 is FQNEAQ in the germline V gene. This CDR3 has 15 amino acids. The DNA for the CDR3 is TGTGCCAGCAGCTTAGCTCCGCGGGAGGCCTACGAGCAGTACTTC. The encoded protein is CASSLAPREAYEQYF.

This clone has a handful of counts. This rearrangement joins TRBV28 to TRBJ2-5, with 9 bases fitting TRBD2. This CDR3 has 14 amino acids. Germline V gives CDR1 MDHEN, CDR2 SYDVKM. V lost 7 bases and J lost 5; bases outside the gene matches: 8. The CDR3 reads CASILRGGGETQYF. CDR3 in DNA: TGTGCCAGCATACTGCGGGGGGGCGGGGAGACCCAGTACTTC.

The V and J genes are TRBV13 and TRBJ1-2; tentatively, D is TRBD1 (5 bases). Trimming removed 7 bases at V and 8 bases at J, with 11 bases between. CDR3 size: 11 residues. From germline, CDR1 is PRHDT and CDR2 FYEKMQ (reference sequence). CDR3 sequence reads: CASTQGRGYTF. The CDR3 bases are TGTGCCAGCACCCAGGGTCGGGGCTACACCTTC.

This clone is a singleton in its sample. The chain combines TRBV7-9 with TRBJ2-3; TRBD2 might be the D (6 bases). The CDR3 runs to 16 residues. Germline-derived CDR1 and CDR2 are SEHNR and FQNEAQ (reference sequence). Trimming pared 1 base from V and 6 bases from J, leaving 17 bases between. The CDR3 DNA reads TGTGCCAGCAGCTTAGGTTTAACTAGCAAGTGGGATACGCAGTATTTT. As protein: CASSLGLTSKWDTQYF.

This clone is a singleton in its sample. The DNA of the CDR3 is TGTGCCAGCAGCTTAACAGAAAGTTCACCCCTCCACTTT. As protein: CASSLTESSPLHF. The gene calls are TRBV11-1 and TRBJ1-6, with D hard to call. The CDR3 has 13 residues. The germline V gene encodes CDR1 SGHAT and CDR2 FQDESV (reference sequence). With 2 bases removed from V and 9 bases from J, the gap between germline ends came to 8 bases. Full variable domain (remainder filled in from reference TRBV11-1 and TRBJ1-6): EAEVAQSPRYKITEKSQAVAFWCDPISGHATLYWYRQILGQGPELLVQFQDESVVDDSQLPKDRFSAERLKGVDSTLKIQPAELGDSAMYLCASSLTESSPLHFGNGTRLTVT.

This clone has just a few counts. The gene calls are TRBV9 and TRBJ2-6; TRBD2 matches 7 bases. The CDR3 runs 18 residues. J was trimmed by 0 bases and V by 4 bases; bases with no gene match: 10. From germline, CDR1 is SGDLS and CDR2 YYNGEE. DNA for the CDR3: TGTGCCAGCAGCAGCCCTAGCGGAAAGTACTCTGGGGCCAACGTCCTGACTTTC. This codes for CASSSPSGKYSGANVLTF. The whole variable domain, filled in from reference TRBV9 and TRBJ2-6, reads DSGVTQTPKHLITATGQRVTLRCSPRSGDLSVYWYQQSLDQGLQFLIQYYNGEERAKGNILERFSAQQFPDLHSELNLSSLELGDSALYFCASSSPSGKYSGANVLTFGAGSRLTVL.

This clone is a singleton in its sample. The genes are TRBV9 and TRBJ1-1; no definite D call. CDR1 is SGDLS and CDR2 is YYNGEE in the germline V gene. The CDR3 sequence is 14 residues long. Trimming stripped 3 bases from V and 3 bases from J, with 12 bases between. CDR3 bases: TGTGCCAGCAGCGGAACCACGGGAGACACTGAAGCTTTCTTT. This codes for CASSGTTGDTEAFF.

In the case of this clone: This sample includes further DNA sequences coding for the same CDR3. CDR3 DNA: TGTGCCAGCAGTGGGACAGGGGGAAATCAGCCCCAGCATTTT. As protein: CASSGTGGNQPQHF. The chain joins TRBV2 to TRBJ1-5; 10 positions match TRBD1. The trim removed 4 bases at V and 4 bases at J, leaving 1 base unmatched. CDR1 is SNHLY, CDR2 FYNNEI, per germline. The CDR3 extends over 14 amino acids.

This chain joins TRBV5-1 and TRBJ2-3; D is possibly TRBD2 (5 bases). Trimming removed 3 bases from V and 5 bases from J, with 16 bases in between. The CDR3 covers 15 residues. In germline, CDR1 is SGHRS, CDR2 YFSETQ. CDR3: CASSSDPLGEDTQYF. Here the CDR3 DNA reads TGCGCCAGCAGCTCAGATCCCCTCGGGGAAGATACGCAGTATTTT.

The chain links TRBV2 to TRBJ2-7, with 7 bases aligning to TRBD2. The CDR3 has 13 residues. The germline CDR1 and CDR2 sequences are SNHLY and FYNNEI. V was pared by 3 bases and J by 11 bases, with 10 bases of the junction left unmatched. The DNA of the CDR3 is TGTGCCAGCAGTGAGGGGGGGACTGACCGGGAGTACTTC. The encoded protein is CASSEGGTDREYF.

The chain links TRBV7-9 to TRBJ1-1; maybe TRBD1 (6 bases). The CDR3 consists of 14 residues. Germline V gives CDR1 SEHNR, CDR2 FQNEAQ (reference sequence). V was cut by 4 bases and J by 3 bases, with 12 bases left in between. CDR3 coding DNA: TGTGCCAGCAGCTCCACAGGGTACGACACTGAAGCTTTCTTT. Translated, it gives CASSSTGYDTEAFF.

This clone was observed a few times. The chain uses TRBV27 and TRBJ1-2; 8 nucleotides align to TRBD1. This CDR3 is 15 amino acids long. Germline CDR1 and CDR2: MNHEY and SMNVEV (reference sequence). Trimming removed 7 bases from V and 8 bases from J; junction bases left unmatched: 15. The DNA of the CDR3 is TGTGCCAGCACCCCCCACAGGGGGAATCATCAAGGCTACACCTTC. It specifies CASTPHRGNHQGYTF.